This T cell receptor (beta chain) was obtained from a study of T cell repertoires and leukemia-associated antigens. Study conclusions and caveats: Specificity and function of the expanded clones need further investigation.

The V gene end was trimmed by 6 bases and the J gene end by 4 bases; junction bases not matched to a gene: 10. This CDR3 is built from 15 residues. In regard to this clonotype: Its antigen is not known.

MiXCR, run by TCRdb on the 5' RACE reads, gives a single entry per CDR3 protein. The table includes 9,700 or so distinct CDR3 sequences, 43% detected once. The V gene is TRBV12-3 or TRBV12-4, the J gene TRBJ2-3, with 7 bases that match TRBD1. The clonotype originates from a female donor in good health. Source material: CD3+ T cells sorted from blood and cultured. The DNA for the CDR3 is TGTGCCAGCAGCCCAGTCTCGGGGACAGCAGATACGCAGTATTTT. Translating it yields CASSPVSGTADTQYF.